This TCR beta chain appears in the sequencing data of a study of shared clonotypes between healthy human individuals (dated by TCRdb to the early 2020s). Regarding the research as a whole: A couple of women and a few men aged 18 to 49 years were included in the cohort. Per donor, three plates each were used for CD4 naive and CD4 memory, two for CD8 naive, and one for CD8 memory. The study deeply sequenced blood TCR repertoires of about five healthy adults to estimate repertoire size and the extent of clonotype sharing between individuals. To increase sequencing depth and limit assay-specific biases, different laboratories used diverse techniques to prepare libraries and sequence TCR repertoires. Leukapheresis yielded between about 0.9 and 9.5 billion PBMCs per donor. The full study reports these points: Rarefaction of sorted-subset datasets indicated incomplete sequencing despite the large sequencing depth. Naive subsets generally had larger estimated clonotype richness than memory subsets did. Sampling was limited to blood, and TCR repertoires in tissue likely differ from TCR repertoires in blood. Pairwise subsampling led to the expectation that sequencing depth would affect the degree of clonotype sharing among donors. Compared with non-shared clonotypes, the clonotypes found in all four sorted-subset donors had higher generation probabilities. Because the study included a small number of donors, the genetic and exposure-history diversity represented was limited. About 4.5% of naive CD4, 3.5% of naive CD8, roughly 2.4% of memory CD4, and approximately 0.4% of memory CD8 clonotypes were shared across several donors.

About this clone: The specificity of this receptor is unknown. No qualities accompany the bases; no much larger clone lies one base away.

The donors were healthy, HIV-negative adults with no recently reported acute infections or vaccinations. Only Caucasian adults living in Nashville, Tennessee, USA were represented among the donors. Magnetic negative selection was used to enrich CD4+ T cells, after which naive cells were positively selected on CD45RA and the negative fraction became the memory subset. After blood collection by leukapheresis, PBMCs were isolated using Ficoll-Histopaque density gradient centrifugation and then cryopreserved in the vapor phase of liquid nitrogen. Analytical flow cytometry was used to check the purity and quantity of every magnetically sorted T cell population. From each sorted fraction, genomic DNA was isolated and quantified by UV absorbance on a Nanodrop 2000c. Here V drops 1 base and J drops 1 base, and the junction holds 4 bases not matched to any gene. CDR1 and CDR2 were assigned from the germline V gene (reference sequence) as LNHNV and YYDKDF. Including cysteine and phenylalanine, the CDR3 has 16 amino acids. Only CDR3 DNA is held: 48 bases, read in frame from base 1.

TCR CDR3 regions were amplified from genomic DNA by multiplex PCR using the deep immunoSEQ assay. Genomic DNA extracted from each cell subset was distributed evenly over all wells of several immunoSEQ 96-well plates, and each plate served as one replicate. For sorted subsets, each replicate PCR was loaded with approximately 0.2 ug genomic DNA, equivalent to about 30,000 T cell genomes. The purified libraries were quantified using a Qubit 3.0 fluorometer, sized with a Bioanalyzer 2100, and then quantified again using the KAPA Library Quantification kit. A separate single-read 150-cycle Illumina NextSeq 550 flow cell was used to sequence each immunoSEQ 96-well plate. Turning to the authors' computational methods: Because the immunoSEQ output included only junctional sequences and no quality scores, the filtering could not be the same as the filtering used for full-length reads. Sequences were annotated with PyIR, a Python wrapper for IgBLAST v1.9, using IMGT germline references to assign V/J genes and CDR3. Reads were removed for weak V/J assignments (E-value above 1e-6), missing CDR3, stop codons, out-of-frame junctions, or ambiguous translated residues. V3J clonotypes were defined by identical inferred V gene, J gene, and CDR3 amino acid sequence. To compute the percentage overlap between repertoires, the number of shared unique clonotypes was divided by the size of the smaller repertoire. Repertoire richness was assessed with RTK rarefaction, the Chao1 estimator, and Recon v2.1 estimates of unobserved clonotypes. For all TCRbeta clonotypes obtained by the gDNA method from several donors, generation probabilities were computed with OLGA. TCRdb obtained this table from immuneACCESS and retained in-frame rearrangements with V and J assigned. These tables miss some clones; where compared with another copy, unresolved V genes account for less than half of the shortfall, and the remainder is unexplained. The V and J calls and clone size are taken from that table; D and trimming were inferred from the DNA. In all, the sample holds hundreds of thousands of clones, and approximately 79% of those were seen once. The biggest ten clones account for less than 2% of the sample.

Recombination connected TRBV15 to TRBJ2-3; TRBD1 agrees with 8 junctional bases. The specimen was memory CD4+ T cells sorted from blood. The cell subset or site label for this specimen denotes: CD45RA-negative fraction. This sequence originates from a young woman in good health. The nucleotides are TGTGCCACCAGCAGAGTCAGGGGACAGGGCACAGATACGCAGTATTTT. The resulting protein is CATSRVRGQGTDTQYF.